This TCR beta chain was identified during a study of blood T cell repertoires in COVID-19. This CDR3 is 17 amino acids long. The V end lost 0 bases, the J end lost 5 bases, and 19 bases lay between the germline ends. Per the germline V gene, CDR1 is MGHRA and CDR2 is YSYEKL. Method: immunoSEQ multiplex PCR; TCRdb's copy keeps in-frame clones and lacks some. This sample yields 250,000 to 350,000 clones, of which around nine tenths are seen a single time; under 7% belongs to the top ten. The V call is TRBV4-1, the J call TRBJ1-1; the D gene is possibly TRBD1 (5 bases). This clonotype was sampled from a woman aged 30 to 39 with COVID-19, enrolled during active disease. The sample consisted of peripheral blood. In DNA, the CDR3 is TGCGCCAGCAGCCAAGAACGCCAGGGCACTTTGAGGACTGAAGCTTTCTTT. Translation: CASSQERQGTLRTEAFF.